Presented here are 2 T cell receptor beta chains from one specimen sequenced in a study of OX40 agonist ivuxolimab in advanced cancers. The method was immunoSEQ multiplex PCR; TCRdb's version includes in-frame clones alone and lacks a portion of them. The repertoire holds over 80,000 clones, with roughly 93% as singletons. The starting material was CD4+ or CD8+ T cells sorted from blood, obtained in a trial of the OX40 agonist ivuxolimab. The receptors stem from an adult with an advanced solid tumor such as melanoma, head and neck, liver or kidney cancer.

The V call is TRBV14, the J call TRBJ2-7; possible D gene TRBD2, 6 bases. Trimming cost V 1 base and J 3 bases, with 13 bases left between them. The CDR3 covers 15 residues. Germline V gene lookup returns CDR1 SGHDN and CDR2 FVKESK. The CDR3 region is CASSQVAGSSYEQYF. In DNA, the CDR3 is TGTGCCAGCAGCCAAGTGGCGGGGTCTAGCTACGAGCAGTACTTC.

This clone has a single count. This chain uses TRBV11-1 with TRBJ2-2; 9 positions match TRBD1. The CDR3 sequence is 18 residues long. Germline V CDR1 and CDR2: SGHAT, FQDESV (reference sequence). J was trimmed by 4 bases and V by 6 bases; bases with no gene match: 15. The CDR3: CASSPGVPGQGGTGELFF. The CDR3 DNA reads TGTGCCAGCAGTCCAGGGGTGCCGGGACAGGGTGGCACCGGGGAGCTGTTTTTT.